This TCR beta chain originates from a study of shared clonotypes between healthy human individuals. CD45RO-negative, CCR7-positively selected cells formed the naive CD8 fraction, excluding terminally differentiated effector memory CD45RA+ cells. The method was immunoSEQ multiplex PCR; TCRdb's version includes in-frame clones alone and lacks a portion of them. The profile shows about 1,900,000 clones, over 85% of them singletons. Source material: naive CD8+ T cells sorted from blood. This clonotype was sampled from a man aged 18 to 30 in good health.

CDR3 bases: TGCGCCAGCAGCTTGGCCGCAGGGGTAATCTCCTACGAGCAGTACTTC. Its protein is CASSLAAGVISYEQYF. J is TRBJ2-7 and V is TRBV5-1, with D perhaps TRBD1 (6 bases). Germline-derived CDR1 and CDR2 are SGHRS and YFSETQ. The CDR3 contains 16 residues. V dropped 0 bases and J dropped 0 bases, with 13 bases sitting between them.